The table lists the clone carrying this T cell receptor (beta chain) with a few counts. Its matching antigen is unknown. This record belongs to a study of naive and memory T cell subsets. Sequential positive selection took CD4 T cells first, then CD8 T cells. Both TRBC1 and TRBC2 were covered by a beta constant-region primer of two equimolar oligonucleotides. The ligated cDNA underwent four PCR rounds using SP2 and nested alpha and beta constant-region primers. From the UMI-ligation and nested PCR reads, TCRdb called clonotypes with MiXCR, one entry per CDR3 protein. The table shows about 90,000 distinct CDR3 sequences, with approximately 10% occurring only once. Findings and limits, study-wide: Clonotypes are single alpha or beta chains, not paired receptors. Possibly reflecting memory cells re-expressing CD45RA, a few larger clonotypes occurred in naive repertoires, especially CD8.

From germline, CDR1 is SQVTM and CDR2 ANQGSEA. V shed 6 bases, J shed 4 bases, and the junction held 15 bases outside the gene matches. The CDR3 spans 17 residues. This clonotype originated in a human donor in good health. Sequences were obtained from naive CD4+ T cells from blood. This sequence joins TRBV29-1 and TRBJ2-1; 10 nucleotides align to TRBD2. CDR3 in DNA: TGCAGCGTGCCCGAGGGGACTAGCGAGTTTGTTTACAATGAGCAGTTCTTC. Its protein product is CSVPEGTSEFVYNEQFF.